The clone carrying this T cell receptor (beta chain) showed up just a few times. The antigen is undetermined. This sample was taken from a study of human T cells and chemical hapten exposure. Study background: There were weekly diphenylcyclopropenone doses to the scalp for patients throughout the approximately 24-week study. Per-sample TCR yield variability stemmed mainly from small pooled library volume differences.

Study findings and constraints: There was no change with DPC sensitization in TCRs above 1 in 1000 frequency.

The ends were cut back, 3 bases at V and 0 bases at J, with 11 bases in the middle. Germline CDR1 reads LGHNA; CDR2 reads YNFKEQ. The CDR3 is 15 residues long. TCRdb used MiXCR to reprocess the RACE reads, holding one entry per CDR3 protein. The sample lists tens of thousands of distinct CDR3 sequences, over 9.5% occurring once. Time point denoted: patch test 1, 2 weeks after DPC sensitization. Treatment indicated: therapeutic diphenylcyclopropenone sensitization with weekly scalp DPC. Prior to application of each patch test, blood was drawn. The origin of this receptor is a man aged 35-49 years with alopecia areata. Some clones in this sample may be carry-over from other donors' samples. The source material was whole blood, sampled in connection with sensitization to the hapten diphenylcyclopropenone (DPC). The chain recombines TRBV4-2 with TRBJ1-2, with D possibly TRBD1 on 6 matching bases. DNA of the CDR3: TGTGCCAGCAGCCACACAGGGATGGCTAACTATGGCTACACCTTC. Translation: CASSHTGMANYGYTF.